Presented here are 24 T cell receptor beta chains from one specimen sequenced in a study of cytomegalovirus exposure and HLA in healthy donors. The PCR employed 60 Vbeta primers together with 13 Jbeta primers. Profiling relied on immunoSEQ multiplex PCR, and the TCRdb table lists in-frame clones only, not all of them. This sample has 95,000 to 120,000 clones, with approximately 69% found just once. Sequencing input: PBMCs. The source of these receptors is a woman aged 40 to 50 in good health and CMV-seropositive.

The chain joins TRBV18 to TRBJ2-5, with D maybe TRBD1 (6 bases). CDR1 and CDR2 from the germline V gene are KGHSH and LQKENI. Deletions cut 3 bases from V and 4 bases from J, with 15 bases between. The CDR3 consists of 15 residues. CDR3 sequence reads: CASSPSPGAGETQYF. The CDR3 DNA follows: TGTGCCAGCTCACCTAGTCCAGGGGCCGGAGAGACCCAGTACTTC.

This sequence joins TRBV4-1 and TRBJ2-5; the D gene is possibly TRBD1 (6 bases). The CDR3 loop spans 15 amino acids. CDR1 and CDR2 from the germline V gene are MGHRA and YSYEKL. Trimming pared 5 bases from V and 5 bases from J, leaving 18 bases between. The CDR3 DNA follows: TGCGCCAGCAGCGCTTTAACAGGGAAGGAGGAGACCCAGTACTTC. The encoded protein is CASSALTGKEETQYF.

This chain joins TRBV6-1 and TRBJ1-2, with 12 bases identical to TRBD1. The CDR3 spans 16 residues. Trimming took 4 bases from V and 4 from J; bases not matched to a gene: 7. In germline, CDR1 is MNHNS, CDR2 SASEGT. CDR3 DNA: TGTGCCAGCAGTGGGGGGACAGGGGGCAAGGTCTATGGCTACACCTTC. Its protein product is CASSGGTGGKVYGYTF.

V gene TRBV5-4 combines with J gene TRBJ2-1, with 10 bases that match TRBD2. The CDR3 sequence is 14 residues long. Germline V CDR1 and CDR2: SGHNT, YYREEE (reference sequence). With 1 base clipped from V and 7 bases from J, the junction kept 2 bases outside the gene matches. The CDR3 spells CASSLQLAGNEQFF. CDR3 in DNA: TGTGCCAGCAGCTTGCAACTAGCGGGGAATGAGCAGTTCTTC.

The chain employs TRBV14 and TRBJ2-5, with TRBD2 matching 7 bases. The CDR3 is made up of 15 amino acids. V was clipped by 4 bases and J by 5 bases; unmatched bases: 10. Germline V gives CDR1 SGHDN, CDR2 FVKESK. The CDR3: CASSPLGRGDETQYF. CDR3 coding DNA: TGTGCCAGCAGCCCCTTGGGGAGGGGCGACGAGACCCAGTACTTC.

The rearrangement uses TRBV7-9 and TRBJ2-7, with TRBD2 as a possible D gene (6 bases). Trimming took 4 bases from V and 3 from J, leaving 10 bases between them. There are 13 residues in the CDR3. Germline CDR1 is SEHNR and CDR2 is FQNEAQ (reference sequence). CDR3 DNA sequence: TGTGCCAGCAGCTGGGGGGTAGACTACGAGCAGTACTTC. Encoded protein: CASSWGVDYEQYF.

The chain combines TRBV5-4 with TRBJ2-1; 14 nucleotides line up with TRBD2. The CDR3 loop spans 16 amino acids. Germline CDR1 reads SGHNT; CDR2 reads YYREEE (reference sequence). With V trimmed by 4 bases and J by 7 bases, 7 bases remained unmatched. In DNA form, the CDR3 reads TGTGCCAGCAGCCCCAGACTAGCGGGAGGGAATAATGAGCAGTTCTTC. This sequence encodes CASSPRLAGGNNEQFF.

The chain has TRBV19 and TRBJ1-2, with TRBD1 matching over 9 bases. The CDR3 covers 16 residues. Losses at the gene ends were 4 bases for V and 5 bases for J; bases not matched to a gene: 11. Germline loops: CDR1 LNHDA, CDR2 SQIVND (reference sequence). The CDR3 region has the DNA TGTGCCAGTAGTACGTTGTCCACAGGGGGCGCGTATGGCTACACCTTC. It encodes CASSTLSTGGAYGYTF.

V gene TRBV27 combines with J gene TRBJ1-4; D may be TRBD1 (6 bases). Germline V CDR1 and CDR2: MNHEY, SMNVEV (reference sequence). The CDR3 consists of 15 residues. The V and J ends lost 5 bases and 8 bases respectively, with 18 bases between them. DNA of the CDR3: TGTGCCAGCAGTCCCACAGGGTTCGAAACCGAAAAACTGTTTTTT. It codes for CASSPTGFETEKLFF.

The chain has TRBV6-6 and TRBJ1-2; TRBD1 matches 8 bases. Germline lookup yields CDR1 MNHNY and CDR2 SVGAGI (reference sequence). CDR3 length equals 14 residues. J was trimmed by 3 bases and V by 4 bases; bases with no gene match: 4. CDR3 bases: TGTGCCAGCAGTTTAACAGGGGGGGACTATGGCTACACCTTC. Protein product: CASSLTGGDYGYTF.

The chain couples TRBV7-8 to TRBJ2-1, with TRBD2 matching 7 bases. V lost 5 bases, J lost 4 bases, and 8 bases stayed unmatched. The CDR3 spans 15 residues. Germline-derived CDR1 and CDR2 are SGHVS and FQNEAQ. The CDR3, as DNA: TGTGCCAGCAGCGCGGGAGCCGGGGGGTACAATGAGCAGTTCTTC. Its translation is CASSAGAGGYNEQFF.

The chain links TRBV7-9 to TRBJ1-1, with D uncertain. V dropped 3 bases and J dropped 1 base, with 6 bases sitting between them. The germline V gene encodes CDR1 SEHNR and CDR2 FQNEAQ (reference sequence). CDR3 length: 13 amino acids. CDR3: CASSFQENTEAFF. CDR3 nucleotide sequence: TGTGCCAGCAGCTTCCAGGAGAACACTGAAGCTTTCTTT.

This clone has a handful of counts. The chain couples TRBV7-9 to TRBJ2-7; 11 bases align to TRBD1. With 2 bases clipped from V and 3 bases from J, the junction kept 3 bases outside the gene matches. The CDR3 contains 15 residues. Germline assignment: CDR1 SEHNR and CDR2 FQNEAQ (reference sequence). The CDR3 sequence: CASSLRDRGYYEQYF. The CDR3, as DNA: TGTGCCAGCAGCTTAAGGGACAGGGGGTACTACGAGCAGTACTTC.

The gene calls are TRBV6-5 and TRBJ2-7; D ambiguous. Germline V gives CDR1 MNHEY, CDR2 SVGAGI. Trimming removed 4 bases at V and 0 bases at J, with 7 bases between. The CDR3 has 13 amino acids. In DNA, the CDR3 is TGTGCCAGCAGTTTGACAAGCTCCTACGAGCAGTACTTC. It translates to CASSLTSSYEQYF.

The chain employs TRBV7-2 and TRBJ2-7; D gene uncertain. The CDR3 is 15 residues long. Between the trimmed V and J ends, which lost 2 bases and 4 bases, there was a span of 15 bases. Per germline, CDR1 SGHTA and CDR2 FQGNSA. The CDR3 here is CASSLYGELIYEQYF. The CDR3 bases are TGTGCCAGCAGCTTATACGGAGAACTAATATACGAGCAGTACTTC.

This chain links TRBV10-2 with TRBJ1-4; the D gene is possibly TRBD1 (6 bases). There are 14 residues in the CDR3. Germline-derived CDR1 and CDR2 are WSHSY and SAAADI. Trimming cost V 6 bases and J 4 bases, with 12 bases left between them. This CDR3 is CASSPGQNNEKLFF. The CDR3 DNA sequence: TGCGCCAGCAGCCCAGGACAGAATAATGAAAAACTGTTTTTT.

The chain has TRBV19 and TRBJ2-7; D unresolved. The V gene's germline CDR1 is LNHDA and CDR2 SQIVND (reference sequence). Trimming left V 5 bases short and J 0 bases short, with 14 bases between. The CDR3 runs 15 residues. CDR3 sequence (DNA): TGTGCCAGTAGTTATAGCACCTTGAGCTCCTACGAGCAGTACTTC. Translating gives CASSYSTLSSYEQYF.

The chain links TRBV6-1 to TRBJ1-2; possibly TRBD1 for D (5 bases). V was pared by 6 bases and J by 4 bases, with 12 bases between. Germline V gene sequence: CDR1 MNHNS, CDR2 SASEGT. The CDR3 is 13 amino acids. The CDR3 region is CASRPGLAYGYTF. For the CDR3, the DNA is TGTGCCAGCAGGCCGGGACTGGCCTATGGCTACACCTTC.

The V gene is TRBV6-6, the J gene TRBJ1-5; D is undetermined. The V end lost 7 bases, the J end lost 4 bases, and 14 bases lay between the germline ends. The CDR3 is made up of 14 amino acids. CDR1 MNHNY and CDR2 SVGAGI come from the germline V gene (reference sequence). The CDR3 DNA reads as TGTGCCAGCACCACTACCATGTTTAATCAGCCCCAGCATTTT. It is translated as CASTTTMFNQPQHF.

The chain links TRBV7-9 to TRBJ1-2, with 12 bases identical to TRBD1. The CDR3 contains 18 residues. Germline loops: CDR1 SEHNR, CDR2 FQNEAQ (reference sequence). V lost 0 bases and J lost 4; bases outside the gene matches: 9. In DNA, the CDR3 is TGTGCCAGCAGCTTAGCCGGGACAGGGGGCTTAGATTCCTATGGCTACACCTTC. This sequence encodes CASSLAGTGGLDSYGYTF.

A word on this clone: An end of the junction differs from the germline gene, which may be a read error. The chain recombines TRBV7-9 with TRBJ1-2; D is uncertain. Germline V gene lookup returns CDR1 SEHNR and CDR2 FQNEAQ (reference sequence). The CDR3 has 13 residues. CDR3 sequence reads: CSSSLPGNYGYTF. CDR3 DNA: TGTTCCAGCAGCTTACCCGGGAACTATGGCTACACCTTC.

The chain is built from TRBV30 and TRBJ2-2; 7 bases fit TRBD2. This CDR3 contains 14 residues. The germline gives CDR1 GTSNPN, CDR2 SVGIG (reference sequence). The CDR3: CGTRVGASTGELFF. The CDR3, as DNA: TGTGGGACTAGGGTAGGGGCTAGCACCGGGGAGCTGTTTTTT.

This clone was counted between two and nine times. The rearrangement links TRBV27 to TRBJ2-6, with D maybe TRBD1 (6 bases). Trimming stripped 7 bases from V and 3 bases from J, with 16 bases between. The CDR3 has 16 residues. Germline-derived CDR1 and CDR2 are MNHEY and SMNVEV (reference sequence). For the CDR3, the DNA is TGTGCCAGCAAAAGAACAGGGAGCTTTGGGGCCAACGTCCTGACTTTC. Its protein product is CASKRTGSFGANVLTF.

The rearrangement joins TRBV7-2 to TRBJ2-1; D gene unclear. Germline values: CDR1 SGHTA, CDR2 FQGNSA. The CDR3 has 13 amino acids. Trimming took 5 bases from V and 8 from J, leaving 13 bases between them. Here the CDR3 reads CASSPVGWHEQFF. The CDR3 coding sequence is TGTGCCAGCAGCCCGGTCGGGTGGCATGAGCAGTTCTTC. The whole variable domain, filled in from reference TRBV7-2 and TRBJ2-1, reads GAGVSQSPSNKVTEKGKDVELRCDPISGHTALYWYRQSLGQGLEFLIYFQGNSAPDKSGLPSDRFSAERTGGSVSTLTIQRTQQEDSAVYLCASSPVGWHEQFFGPGTRLTVL.